These 10 T cell receptor beta chains were all obtained from the same sample, sequenced in a study of identifying expanded T cells in peripheral blood. Clones were sequenced by immunoSEQ multiplex PCR, and TCRdb holds only the in-frame ones, with some missing. The data contain some 91,000 clones, roughly 88% of them singletons. The sample taken for sequencing was blood. The receptors were sampled from a person aged 18-69 years in good health.

The gene calls are TRBV28 and TRBJ1-1; D gene ambiguous. With 5 bases removed from V and 7 bases from J, the gap between germline ends came to 14 bases. The CDR3 length is 13 residues. Germline-derived CDR1 and CDR2 are MDHEN and SYDVKM. The chain's CDR3 is CASSPGGLVEAFF. As DNA, the CDR3 is TGTGCCAGCAGTCCCGGTGGGTTGGTTGAAGCTTTCTTT.

CDR3 sequence: CAWSSQGLQETQYF. In nucleotides, the CDR3 is TGTGCCTGGAGTTCACAGGGGCTTCAAGAGACCCAGTACTTC. The rearrangement links TRBV30 to TRBJ2-5, with 7 positions matching TRBD1. Looked up from germline, CDR1 is GTSNPN and CDR2 is SVGIG (reference sequence). CDR3 length: 14 residues. V was clipped by 2 bases and J by 2 bases; unmatched bases: 5.

This clone was counted a single time. The chain combines TRBV23-1 with TRBJ1-5, with D perhaps TRBD1 (6 bases). TRBV23-1 falls under the ORF class, with uncertain function. Trimming removed 0 bases from V and 3 bases from J, with 9 bases in between. This CDR3 is built from 15 residues. The CDR3 nucleotides are TGCGCCAGCAGTCAATCAGGGGGGTACAATCAGCCCCAGCATTTT. It is translated as CASSQSGGYNQPQHF.

In its sample, this clone was seen once. V gene TRBV5-6 combines with J gene TRBJ2-7; 9 positions match TRBD2. The ends lost 0 bases at V and 2 bases at J; junction bases unmatched: 0. CDR3 length: 14 amino acids. Germline-derived CDR1 and CDR2 are SGHDT and YYEEEE. For the CDR3, the DNA is TGTGCCAGCAGCTTGGGGACTAGCGCCTACGAGCAGTACTTC. Translation: CASSLGTSAYEQYF.

The CDR3 loop is CASSLGGVWGYNSPLHF. In nucleotides, the CDR3 is TGTGCCAGCAGCTTAGGGGGGGTATGGGGATATAATTCACCCCTCCACTTT. The chain employs TRBV7-6 and TRBJ1-6; possible D gene TRBD1, 5 bases. Germline values: CDR1 SGHVS, CDR2 FNYEAQ. This CDR3 comprises 17 residues. V lost 1 base and J 4 bases, leaving 14 bases between the germline ends.

The chain uses TRBV14 and TRBJ2-7, with 7 bases that match TRBD1. V lost 1 base and J lost 4; bases outside the gene matches: 10. This CDR3 is 16 amino acids long. Germline assignment: CDR1 SGHDN and CDR2 FVKESK. The CDR3 protein is CASSQGSPAGGYEQYF. The DNA of the CDR3 is TGTGCCAGCAGCCAAGGATCCCCGGCAGGGGGTTACGAGCAGTACTTC.

J is TRBJ2-1 and V is TRBV27, with 11 bases lining up with TRBD2. The V and J ends lost 7 bases and 4 bases, in that order; junction bases with no gene match: 6. Per the germline V gene, CDR1 is MNHEY and CDR2 is SMNVEV (reference sequence). The CDR3 runs 15 residues. This chain's CDR3 is CASTTRLAGYNEQFF. CDR3 nucleotide sequence: TGTGCCAGCACAACCCGACTAGCGGGATACAATGAGCAGTTCTTC.

There are a few counts of this clone. The gene calls are TRBV6-5 and TRBJ1-1; tentative D call: TRBD1 (5 bases). CDR3 length: 12 residues. The germline CDR1 and CDR2 sequences are MNHEY and SVGAGI. The V and J ends lost 11 bases and 1 base respectively, with 11 bases between them. In nucleotides, the CDR3 is TGTGCCTCCCGGGACGAGAACACTGAAGCTTTCTTT. Encoded protein: CASRDENTEAFF.

The chain employs TRBV9 and TRBJ2-5; 7 positions match TRBD2. Germline V gene data show CDR1 as SGDLS and CDR2 as YYNGEE. This CDR3 is built from 15 residues. The V segment lost 0 bases and the J segment 5 bases; nucleotides outside the gene matches: 7. Here the CDR3 DNA reads TGTGCCAGCAGCGTAGATTTATCCGGGGGGGAGACCCAGTACTTC. It specifies CASSVDLSGGETQYF.

The rearrangement joins TRBV6-5 to TRBJ2-7; D is perhaps TRBD1 (6 bases). This CDR3 comprises 16 residues. Looked up from germline, CDR1 is MNHEY and CDR2 is SVGAGI. V lost 2 bases, J lost 0 bases, and 14 bases lay in between. The CDR3 sequence is CASSYVGTPGSYEQYF. The DNA of the CDR3 is TGTGCCAGCAGTTACGTCGGGACACCCGGCTCCTACGAGCAGTACTTC.